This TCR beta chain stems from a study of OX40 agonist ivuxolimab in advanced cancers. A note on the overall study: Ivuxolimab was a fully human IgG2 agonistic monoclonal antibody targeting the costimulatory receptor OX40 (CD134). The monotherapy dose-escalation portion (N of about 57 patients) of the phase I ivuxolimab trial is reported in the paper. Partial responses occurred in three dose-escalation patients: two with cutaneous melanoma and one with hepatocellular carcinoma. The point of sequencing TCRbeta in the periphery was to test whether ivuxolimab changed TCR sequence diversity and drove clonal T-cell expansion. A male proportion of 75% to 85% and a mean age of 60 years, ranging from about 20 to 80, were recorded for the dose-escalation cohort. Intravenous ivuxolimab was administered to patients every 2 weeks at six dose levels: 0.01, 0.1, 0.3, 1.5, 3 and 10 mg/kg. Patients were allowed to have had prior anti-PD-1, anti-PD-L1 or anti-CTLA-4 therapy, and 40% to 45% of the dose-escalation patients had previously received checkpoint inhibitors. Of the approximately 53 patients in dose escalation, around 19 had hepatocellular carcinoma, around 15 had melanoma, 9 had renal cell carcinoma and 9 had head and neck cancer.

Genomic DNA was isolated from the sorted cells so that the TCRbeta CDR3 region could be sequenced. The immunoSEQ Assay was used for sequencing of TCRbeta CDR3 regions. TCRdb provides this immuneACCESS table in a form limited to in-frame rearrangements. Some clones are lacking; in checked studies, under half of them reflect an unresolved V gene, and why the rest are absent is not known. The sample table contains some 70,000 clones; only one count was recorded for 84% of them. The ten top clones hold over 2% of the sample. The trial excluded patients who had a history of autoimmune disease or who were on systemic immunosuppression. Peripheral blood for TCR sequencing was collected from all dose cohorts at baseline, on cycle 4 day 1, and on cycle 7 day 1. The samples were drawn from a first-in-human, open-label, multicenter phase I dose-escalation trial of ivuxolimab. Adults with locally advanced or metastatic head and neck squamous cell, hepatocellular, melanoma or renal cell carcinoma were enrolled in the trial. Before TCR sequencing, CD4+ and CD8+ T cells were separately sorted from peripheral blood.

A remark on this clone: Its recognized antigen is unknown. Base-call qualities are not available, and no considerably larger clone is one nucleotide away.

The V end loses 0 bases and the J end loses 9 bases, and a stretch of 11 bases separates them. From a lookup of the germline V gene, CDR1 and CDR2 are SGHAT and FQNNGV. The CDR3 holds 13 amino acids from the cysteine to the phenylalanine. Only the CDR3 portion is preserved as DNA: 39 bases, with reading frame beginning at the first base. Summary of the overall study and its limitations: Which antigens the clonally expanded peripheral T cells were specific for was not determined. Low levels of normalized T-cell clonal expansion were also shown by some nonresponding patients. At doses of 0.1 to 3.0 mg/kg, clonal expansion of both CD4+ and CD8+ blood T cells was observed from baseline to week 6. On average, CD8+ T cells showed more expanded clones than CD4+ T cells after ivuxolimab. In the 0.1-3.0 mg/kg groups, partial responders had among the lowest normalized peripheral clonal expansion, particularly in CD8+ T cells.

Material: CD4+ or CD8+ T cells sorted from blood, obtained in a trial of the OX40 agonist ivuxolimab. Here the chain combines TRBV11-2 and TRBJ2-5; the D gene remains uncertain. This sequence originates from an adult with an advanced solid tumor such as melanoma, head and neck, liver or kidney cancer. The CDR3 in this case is CASSLDPGSAQYF. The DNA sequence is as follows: TGTGCCAGCAGCTTAGACCCGGGTTCCGCCCAGTACTTC. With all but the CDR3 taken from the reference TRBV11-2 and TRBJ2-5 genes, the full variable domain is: EAGVAQSPRYKIIEKRQSVAFWCNPISGHATLYWYQQILGQGPKLLIQFQNNGVVDDSQLPKDRFSAERLKGVDSTLKIQPAKLEDSAVYLCASSLDPGSAQYFGPGTRLLVL.